These 10 T cell receptor beta chains originate from one sample sequenced in a study of beta chain features in type 1 diabetes. Whole-study findings and limits: Moderately but significantly shorter TCRB CDR3s were found in Type 1 diabetes patients in all four CD4+ subsets.

Sequenced material consisted of expressed TCRB transcripts (all of the isolated RNA was reverse transcribed). Measured with immunoSEQ multiplex PCR; TCRdb has only the in-frame clones, and not every one. The data hold around 280,000 clones, with about 15% observed a single time. No antigen has been identified for these receptors. Input material: naive CD4+ T cells from blood. These receptors were collected from a man aged 18 to 30 with type 1 diabetes.

This clone was found a few times. The CDR3 reads CASSGTPKSSPLHF. CDR3 DNA: TGTGCCAGTAGTGGGACACCCAAGAGTTCACCCCTCCACTTT. V gene TRBV19 combines with J gene TRBJ1-6, with D possibly being TRBD1 (6 bases). Germline CDR1 and CDR2: LNHDA and SQIVND (reference sequence). Trimming pared 5 bases from V and 9 bases from J, leaving 14 bases between. This CDR3 is 14 amino acids long.

The chain links TRBV5-4 to TRBJ2-5; TRBD2 might be the D (5 bases). In germline, CDR1 is SGHNT, CDR2 YYREEE (reference sequence). V dropped 2 bases and J dropped 0 bases, with 8 bases sitting between them. The CDR3 is 14 amino acids. The CDR3 DNA follows: TGTGCCAGCAGCTTCCCGACTAACCAAGAGACCCAGTACTTC. This gives the protein CASSFPTNQETQYF.

The rearrangement links TRBV11-2 to TRBJ2-2; 13 bases are a match to TRBD2. The CDR3 is 18 amino acids. CDR1 SGHAT and CDR2 FQNNGV come from the germline V gene. V trimming: 5 bases; J trimming: 6 bases; junction bases outside the gene matches: 12. The CDR3 sequence: CASSLRRLAGGHAGELFF. As DNA, the CDR3 is TGTGCCAGCAGCCTCCGTAGACTAGCGGGGGGCCATGCCGGGGAGCTGTTTTTT. The full variable domain, with the rest looked up from reference TRBV11-2 and TRBJ2-2, is EAGVAQSPRYKIIEKRQSVAFWCNPISGHATLYWYQQILGQGPKLLIQFQNNGVVDDSQLPKDRFSAERLKGVDSTLKIQPAKLEDSAVYLCASSLRRLAGGHAGELFFGEGSRLTVL.

The V and J genes are TRBV30 and TRBJ1-2; tentatively, D is TRBD1 (6 bases). Germline CDR1 GTSNPN, CDR2 SVGIG (reference sequence). The CDR3 sequence is 11 residues long. The V end was cut by 4 bases, the J end by 3 bases, with 6 bases between. CDR3 loop: CAWNRDYGYTF. In DNA, the CDR3 is TGTGCCTGGAACAGGGACTATGGCTACACCTTC. The whole variable domain, remainder taken from reference TRBV30 and TRBJ1-2, is SQTIHQWPATLVQPVGSPLSLECTVEGTSNPNLYWYRQAAGRGLQLLFYSVGIGQISSEVPQNLSASRPQDRQFILSSKKLLLSDSGFYLCAWNRDYGYTFGSGTRLTVV.

This chain links TRBV2 with TRBJ2-7, with 7 bases fitting TRBD1. The CDR3 loop spans 12 amino acids. The germline CDR1 and CDR2 sequences are SNHLY and FYNNEI. The ends lost 6 bases at V and 5 bases at J; junction bases unmatched: 4. This CDR3 reads CASRDDRDEQYF. DNA for the CDR3: TGTGCCAGCAGGGATGACAGGGACGAGCAGTACTTC.

This clone occurred a few times. The chain recombines TRBV28 with TRBJ1-1; D uncertain. Trimming stripped 6 bases from V and 1 base from J, with 9 bases between. CDR1 and CDR2 from the germline V gene are MDHEN and SYDVKM. The CDR3 is made up of 13 amino acids. In nucleotides, the CDR3 is TGTGCCAGCAGCCCGGGTGGGAACACTGAAGCTTTCTTT. It encodes CASSPGGNTEAFF.

This clone was detected only a few times. The chain combines TRBV7-6 with TRBJ2-1, with TRBD2 identical over 10 bases. Germline trimming cut 2 bases from V and 8 bases from J; bases unmatched to any gene: 6. CDR3 size: 15 residues. Looked up from germline, CDR1 is SGHVS and CDR2 is FNYEAQ. Here the CDR3 reads CASSLRTSGLDEQFF. CDR3 bases: TGTGCCAGCAGCTTACGGACTAGCGGATTAGATGAGCAGTTCTTC.

The V and J genes are TRBV5-1 and TRBJ2-7; 12 bases map to TRBD2. Germline V CDR1 and CDR2: SGHRS, YFSETQ. CDR3 size: 15 residues. J gave up 4 bases and V 5 bases, and 7 bases lay outside the gene matches. The CDR3 sequence: CASSSLAGGQYEQYF. In nucleotides, the CDR3 is TGCGCCAGCAGTTCACTAGCGGGGGGACAGTACGAGCAGTACTTC.

This clone was counted between two and nine times. The J gene is TRBJ1-4, the V gene TRBV18, with no clear D. The germline V and J ends were trimmed by 2 bases and 8 bases, with 12 bases remaining between them. CDR1 and CDR2 (germline): KGHSH, LQKENI. There are 14 residues in the CDR3. This CDR3 is CASSPVTREEKLFF. The CDR3 DNA reads TGTGCCAGCTCACCAGTTACCCGAGAGGAAAAACTGTTTTTT. The full variable domain, rest sourced from reference TRBV18 and TRBJ1-4, is NAGVMQNPRHLVRRRGQEARLRCSPMKGHSHVYWYRQLPEEGLKFMVYLQKENIIDESGMPKERFSAEFPKEGPSILRIQQVVRGDSAAYFCASSPVTREEKLFFGSGTQLSVL.

The chain employs TRBV5-4 and TRBJ1-2; no reliable D call. The ends were cut back, 0 bases at V and 7 bases at J, with 13 bases in the middle. This CDR3 is built from 14 residues. Germline CDR1 and CDR2: SGHNT and YYREEE (reference sequence). CDR3: CASSLGAEPTGYTF. The CDR3 DNA reads as TGTGCCAGCAGCTTGGGGGCCGAGCCCACTGGCTACACCTTC.